This T cell receptor beta chain was identified in a study of regulatory T cells in long-lasting Graves disease. Described time point: newly diagnosed GD, antithyroid drugs for less than 3 months. Extracted RNA from PBMCs served as the source of the TCR library. To make TCR beta libraries, researchers used iRepertoire HTBI primers and Arm-PCR of CDR3 regions. TCRdb analysed the multiplex PCR reads with MiXCR anew, one entry per CDR3 protein. The sample contains about 450,000 distinct CDR3 sequences, 14% of which appear only once. Germline V gene lookup returns CDR1 SGHTA and CDR2 FQGNSA. This CDR3 is 14 amino acids long. The ends were cut back, 5 bases at V and 5 bases at J, with 15 bases in the middle. This clonotype came up many times. The same data also contributed to another study, on T cells in Graves' hyperthyroidism and ophthalmopathy.

This clonotype originated in a woman in her 50s with Graves disease. The J gene is TRBJ2-5, the V gene TRBV7-2; D possibly corresponds to TRBD2 (6 bases). Sequencing used peripheral blood mononuclear cells (PBMCs), obtained at new diagnosis, from a patient treated with antithyroid drugs. The CDR3 DNA reads TGTGCCAGCAGCCAGTTTTTGGCGGGGGAGACCCAGTACTTC. Protein sequence: CASSQFLAGETQYF.